This T cell receptor (beta chain) was observed in a study of blood T cell repertoires in COVID-19. Background on the study: Sites in the United States, Italy and Spain provided acute and convalescent COVID-19 samples. PBMCs, B-cell-depleted T cells, or T cells were the source of the cDNA or gDNA that made up the material.

How the authors handled the data: Amplification of reference gene primers provided the estimated nucleated cell counts. The assay was immunoSEQ multiplex PCR, and TCRdb's table has in-frame clones only and misses some. The V and J calls and clone size come from that table; D and trimming were worked out from the DNA. The sample includes roughly 63,000 clones, roughly 87% seen only once; the top ten take roughly 8.2%. This CDR3 is 15 amino acids long. Germline loops: CDR1 SGHTA, CDR2 FQGNSA. The V gene lost 5 bases and the J gene lost 5 bases, with 18 bases spanning the gap. The clonotype was recovered from a man aged 50 to 59 with active COVID-19. The chain has TRBV7-2 and TRBJ2-5; D perhaps matches TRBD1 (6 bases). The sequencing input was peripheral blood. CDR3 amino acids: CASSLQVGGQETQYF. The CDR3, as DNA: TGTGCCAGCAGCCTACAAGTTGGGGGCCAGGAGACCCAGTACTTC.